A selection of T cell receptor beta chains follows, all from one sample in a study of blood T cell repertoires in COVID-19. Produced via immunoSEQ multiplex PCR; TCRdb's table is partial and in-frame only. The sample records 140,000 to 150,000 clones, around 86% being singletons. Source material: peripheral blood. These receptors were obtained from a man at least 80 years old with acute or convalescent COVID-19. CDR3s include the opening cysteine and the closing phenylalanine or tryptophan. Fields, in order: CDR3 protein, CDR3 DNA, clone size, D gene, J gene, V gene. The D gene is left open where the match is weak. Clone size appears in some rows only: once, few, many, or a class for an expanded clone.

CDR3: CASSHTATGERKTQYF; DNA: TGTGCCAGCAGCCACACAGCGACAGGGGAAAGAAAGACCCAGTACTTC; size: .; D: TRBD1; J: TRBJ2-5; V: TRBV16
CDR3: CASRRTDQSARETQYF; DNA: TGTGCCAGCAGGCGGACAGACCAATCAGCCAGGGAGACCCAGTACTTC; size: .; D: .; J: TRBJ2-5; V: TRBV2
CDR3: CASSQGSVYTSPLHF; DNA: TGTGCCAGCAGCCAAGGGTCTGTATACACTTCACCCCTCCACTTT; size: .; D: .; J: TRBJ1-6; V: TRBV3-1/TRBV3-2
CDR3: CASKSRDRPDEQYF; DNA: TGTGCCAGCAAATCCCGGGACAGGCCCGACGAGCAGTACTTC; size: few; D: TRBD1; J: TRBJ2-7; V: TRBV6-5
CDR3: CASSLGRGYRTGELFF; DNA: TGTGCCAGCAGTTTAGGCAGGGGCTACCGCACCGGGGAGCTGTTTTTT; size: .; D: .; J: TRBJ2-2; V: TRBV28
CDR3: CASSPLASGNTIYF; DNA: TGTGCCAGCAGTCCTCTAGCTTCTGGAAACACCATATATTTT; size: .; D: .; J: TRBJ1-3; V: TRBV6-5
CDR3: CAWMEGGNQPQHF; DNA: TGTGCCTGGATGGAAGGGGGCAATCAGCCCCAGCATTTT; size: .; D: .; J: TRBJ1-5; V: TRBV30
CDR3: CASRTGGPYNEQFF; DNA: TGTGCCAGCAGGACAGGGGGCCCCTACAATGAGCAGTTCTTC; size: .; D: TRBD1; J: TRBJ2-1; V: TRBV6-5
CDR3: CASSDRVHNSPLHF; DNA: TGTGCCAGCAGCGACAGGGTCCATAATTCACCCCTCCACTTT; size: .; D: TRBD1; J: TRBJ1-6; V: TRBV11-1
CDR3: CASSSRWVSGGASTDTQYF; DNA: TGTGCCAGCAGTTCGCGTTGGGTTAGCGGGGGAGCAAGCACAGATACGCAGTATTTT; size: .; D: TRBD2; J: TRBJ2-3; V: TRBV28
CDR3: CATSSHPGGGSTDTQYF; DNA: TGTGCCACCAGTTCCCACCCCGGTGGGGGGAGCACAGATACGCAGTATTTT; size: .; D: .; J: TRBJ2-3; V: TRBV24-1
CDR3: CASSPRQGPSTDTQYF; DNA: TGTGCCAGCAGCCCTAGACAGGGTCCAAGCACAGATACGCAGTATTTT; size: .; D: TRBD1; J: TRBJ2-3; V: TRBV9
CDR3: CASSQAIYYEQYF; DNA: TGTGCCAGCAGCCAGGCGATTTACTACGAGCAGTACTTC; size: .; D: .; J: TRBJ2-7; V: TRBV7-2
CDR3: CASSDKTDNSPLHF; DNA: TGCGCCAGCAGCGACAAGACAGATAATTCACCCCTCCACTTT; size: .; D: .; J: TRBJ1-6; V: TRBV5-1
CDR3: CASSLSGANVLTF; DNA: TGTGCCAGCAGCCTCTCCGGGGCCAACGTCCTGACTTTC; size: .; D: .; J: TRBJ2-6; V: TRBV28
CDR3: CASSYGWRESYEQYF; DNA: TGTGCCAGCAGTTACGGTTGGAGGGAGTCCTACGAGCAGTACTTC; size: few; D: .; J: TRBJ2-7; V: TRBV6-2/TRBV6-3
CDR3: CASSGEGTYEQYF; DNA: TGCGCCAGCAGCGGGGAGGGGACTTACGAGCAGTACTTC; size: .; D: TRBD2; J: TRBJ2-7; V: TRBV5-1
CDR3: CASSFNAVETQYF; DNA: TGTGCCAGCAGCTTTAACGCAGTAGAGACCCAGTACTTC; size: once; D: .; J: TRBJ2-5; V: TRBV5-4
CDR3: CASSPRQGTNEKLFF; DNA: TGTGCCAGCAGCCCTCGACAGGGAACTAATGAAAAACTGTTTTTT; size: once; D: TRBD1; J: TRBJ1-4; V: TRBV5-8
CDR3: CASRRQGAGYNEQFF; DNA: TGTGCCAGCAGACGACAGGGGGCAGGGTATAATGAGCAGTTCTTC; size: large; D: TRBD1; J: TRBJ2-1; V: TRBV6-5
CDR3: CASSLGQGAYEQYF; DNA: TGCGCCAGCAGCTTGGGTCAGGGGGCCTACGAGCAGTACTTC; size: once; D: TRBD1; J: TRBJ2-7; V: TRBV5-1
CDR3: CASSGRVRETQYF; DNA: TGTGCCAGCAGTGGGCGGGTGAGAGAGACCCAGTACTTC; size: once; D: .; J: TRBJ2-5; V: TRBV2
CDR3: CASSPLAGDGEQYF; DNA: TGTGCCAGCAGTCCTTTAGCGGGAGACGGCGAGCAGTACTTC; size: .; D: TRBD2; J: TRBJ2-7; V: TRBV6-5
CDR3: CASSEALGQATLNTEAFF; DNA: TGTGCCAGCAGTGAAGCCTTAGGACAGGCTACTCTGAACACTGAAGCTTTCTTT; size: .; D: TRBD1; J: TRBJ1-1; V: TRBV6-1
CDR3: CASSVGLAGEQFF; DNA: TGTGCCAGCAGCGTGGGACTAGCTGGTGAGCAGTTCTTC; size: .; D: TRBD2; J: TRBJ2-1; V: TRBV7-2
CDR3: CASSPNRGETQYF; DNA: TGTGCCAGCAGCCCGAACAGGGGGGAGACCCAGTACTTC; size: .; D: TRBD1; J: TRBJ2-5; V: TRBV7-9
CDR3: CASSESYNEQFF; DNA: TGTGCCAGTAGTGAGTCTTACAATGAGCAGTTCTTC; size: .; D: .; J: TRBJ2-1; V: TRBV19
CDR3: CASSSGQGSYNSPLHF; DNA: TGTGCCAGCAGTTCGGGACAGGGCTCCTATAATTCACCCCTCCACTTT; size: few; D: TRBD1; J: TRBJ1-6; V: TRBV28
CDR3: CASTVDRGPGGYTF; DNA: TGTGCCAGCACCGTTGACAGGGGGCCAGGAGGCTACACCTTC; size: .; D: TRBD1; J: TRBJ1-2; V: TRBV6-5
CDR3: CASSSPGTGGDETQYF; DNA: TGTGCCAGCAGTTCCCCCGGGACAGGGGGCGACGAGACCCAGTACTTC; size: .; D: TRBD1; J: TRBJ2-5; V: TRBV28
CDR3: CASSVPRQADSNQPQHF; DNA: TGTGCCAGCAGCGTCCCTCGGCAGGCTGATAGCAATCAGCCCCAGCATTTT; size: .; D: .; J: TRBJ1-5; V: TRBV9
CDR3: CASSELLAGSYEQYF; DNA: TGTGCCAGCAGTGAACTCCTAGCGGGGTCCTACGAGCAGTACTTC; size: .; D: TRBD2; J: TRBJ2-7; V: TRBV2
CDR3: CASSKDRSGRFQETQYF; DNA: TGTGCCAGCAGCAAAGACCGTTCAGGTCGATTCCAAGAGACCCAGTACTTC; size: .; D: .; J: TRBJ2-5; V: TRBV21-1
CDR3: CASGRGRSDTGELFF; DNA: TGTGCCAGCGGCCGCGGGAGGAGTGACACCGGGGAGCTGTTTTTT; size: once; D: TRBD2; J: TRBJ2-2; V: TRBV11-3
CDR3: CASSLRSGSGNTIYF; DNA: TGTGCCAGCAGCCTCCGCTCAGGTTCTGGAAACACCATATATTTT; size: .; D: .; J: TRBJ1-3; V: TRBV3-1/TRBV3-2
CDR3: CASSQEVAVNIQYF; DNA: TGTGCCAGCAGCCAAGAAGTAGCGGTAAACATTCAGTACTTC; size: .; D: .; J: TRBJ2-4; V: TRBV3-1/TRBV3-2
CDR3: CATEMDRGLTEQFF; DNA: TGTGCCACCGAGATGGACAGGGGGCTGACTGAGCAGTTCTTC; size: .; D: TRBD1; J: TRBJ2-1; V: TRBV10-3
CDR3: CASRTGTDHQPQHF; DNA: TGTGCCAGCAGAACCGGGACAGACCATCAGCCCCAGCATTTT; size: .; D: TRBD1; J: TRBJ1-5; V: TRBV6-6
CDR3: CASSIGGTGGEKLFF; DNA: TGTGCCAGTAGTATAGGTGGGACAGGGGGCGAAAAACTGTTTTTT; size: once; D: TRBD1; J: TRBJ1-4; V: TRBV19
CDR3: CASRTTGTGYSYEQYF; DNA: TGTGCCAGCAGAACCACCGGGACAGGGTACTCCTACGAGCAGTACTTC; size: .; D: TRBD1; J: TRBJ2-7; V: TRBV28
CDR3: CASSFLGTGGLDEQFF; DNA: TGTGCCAGCAGTTTCCTGGGGACAGGGGGCCTCGATGAGCAGTTCTTC; size: .; D: TRBD1; J: TRBJ2-1; V: TRBV27
CDR3: CASTLSGVFGYTF; DNA: TGTGCCAGTACCCTCTCCGGGGTCTTTGGCTACACCTTC; size: .; D: .; J: TRBJ1-2; V: TRBV19
CDR3: CASSQGSPGAQYF; DNA: TGTGCCAGCAGCCAAGGCAGCCCCGGGGCCCAGTACTTC; size: .; D: .; J: TRBJ2-5; V: TRBV3-1/TRBV3-2
CDR3: CASSPMGAEQYF; DNA: TGTGCCAGCTCACCAATGGGGGCCGAGCAGTACTTC; size: .; D: .; J: TRBJ2-7; V: TRBV18
CDR3: CASSKAGQGCTGELFF; DNA: TGTGCCAGCAGCAAAGCTGGACAGGGGTGTACCGGGGAGCTGTTTTTT; size: .; D: .; J: TRBJ2-2; V: TRBV21-1
CDR3: CASTGDRGGNTIYF; DNA: TGTGCCAGCACCGGGGACAGGGGAGGAAACACCATATATTTT; size: .; D: TRBD1; J: TRBJ1-3; V: TRBV28
CDR3: CASSNPTVSGNTIYF; DNA: TGTGCCAGTAGTAACCCGACAGTCTCTGGAAACACCATATATTTT; size: .; D: .; J: TRBJ1-3; V: TRBV19
CDR3: CSASAPRGAGDTIYF; DNA: TGCAGTGCTAGTGCCCCCCGGGGGGCTGGGGACACCATATATTTT; size: .; D: .; J: TRBJ1-3; V: TRBV20-1
CDR3: CASSLLMGGPGNTIYF; DNA: TGTGCCAGCAGCTTGCTAATGGGAGGACCTGGAAACACCATATATTTT; size: once; D: .; J: TRBJ1-3; V: TRBV5-5
CDR3: CASSLSGLLNNAYEQYF; DNA: TGTGCCAGCAGTTTATCGGGGCTTCTAAATAACGCCTACGAGCAGTACTTC; size: .; D: .; J: TRBJ2-7; V: TRBV27
CDR3: CASSSPGDSEAFF; DNA: TGCGCCAGCAGCTCCCCCGGGGATTCTGAAGCTTTCTTT; size: .; D: .; J: TRBJ1-1; V: TRBV5-1
CDR3: CASSLFPGADTQYF; DNA: TGTGCCAGCAGCTTATTTCCGGGGGCAGATACGCAGTATTTT; size: .; D: .; J: TRBJ2-3; V: TRBV7-2
CDR3: CAWSPLGSNQPQHF; DNA: TGTGCCTGGAGTCCCCTAGGTAGCAATCAGCCCCAGCATTTT; size: .; D: .; J: TRBJ1-5; V: TRBV30
CDR3: CASSPPQPDRGITYEQYF; DNA: TGTGCCAGCAGCCCCCCGCAACCGGACAGGGGTATTACTTACGAGCAGTACTTC; size: .; D: TRBD1; J: TRBJ2-7; V: TRBV7-9
CDR3: CASSHRDRVYNEQFF; DNA: TGTGCCAGCAGTCACCGGGACAGGGTATACAATGAGCAGTTCTTC; size: .; D: TRBD1; J: TRBJ2-1; V: TRBV2
CDR3: CASSLLSGGKTEAFF; DNA: TGTGCCAGCAGTTTGTTATCAGGGGGTAAAACTGAAGCTTTCTTT; size: .; D: TRBD1; J: TRBJ1-1; V: TRBV28
CDR3: CASSLAGGRETQYF; DNA: TGTGCCAGCAGCTTAGCGGGAGGAAGGGAGACCCAGTACTTC; size: .; D: TRBD2; J: TRBJ2-5; V: TRBV11-2
CDR3: CASSLSWAMNTEAFF; DNA: TGTGCCAGCAGTTTATCGTGGGCTATGAACACTGAAGCTTTCTTT; size: .; D: .; J: TRBJ1-1; V: TRBV27
CDR3: CASSPGTGYSNQPQHF; DNA: TGTGCCAGCAGCCCCGGGACAGGTTATAGCAATCAGCCCCAGCATTTT; size: .; D: TRBD1; J: TRBJ1-5; V: TRBV3-1/TRBV3-2